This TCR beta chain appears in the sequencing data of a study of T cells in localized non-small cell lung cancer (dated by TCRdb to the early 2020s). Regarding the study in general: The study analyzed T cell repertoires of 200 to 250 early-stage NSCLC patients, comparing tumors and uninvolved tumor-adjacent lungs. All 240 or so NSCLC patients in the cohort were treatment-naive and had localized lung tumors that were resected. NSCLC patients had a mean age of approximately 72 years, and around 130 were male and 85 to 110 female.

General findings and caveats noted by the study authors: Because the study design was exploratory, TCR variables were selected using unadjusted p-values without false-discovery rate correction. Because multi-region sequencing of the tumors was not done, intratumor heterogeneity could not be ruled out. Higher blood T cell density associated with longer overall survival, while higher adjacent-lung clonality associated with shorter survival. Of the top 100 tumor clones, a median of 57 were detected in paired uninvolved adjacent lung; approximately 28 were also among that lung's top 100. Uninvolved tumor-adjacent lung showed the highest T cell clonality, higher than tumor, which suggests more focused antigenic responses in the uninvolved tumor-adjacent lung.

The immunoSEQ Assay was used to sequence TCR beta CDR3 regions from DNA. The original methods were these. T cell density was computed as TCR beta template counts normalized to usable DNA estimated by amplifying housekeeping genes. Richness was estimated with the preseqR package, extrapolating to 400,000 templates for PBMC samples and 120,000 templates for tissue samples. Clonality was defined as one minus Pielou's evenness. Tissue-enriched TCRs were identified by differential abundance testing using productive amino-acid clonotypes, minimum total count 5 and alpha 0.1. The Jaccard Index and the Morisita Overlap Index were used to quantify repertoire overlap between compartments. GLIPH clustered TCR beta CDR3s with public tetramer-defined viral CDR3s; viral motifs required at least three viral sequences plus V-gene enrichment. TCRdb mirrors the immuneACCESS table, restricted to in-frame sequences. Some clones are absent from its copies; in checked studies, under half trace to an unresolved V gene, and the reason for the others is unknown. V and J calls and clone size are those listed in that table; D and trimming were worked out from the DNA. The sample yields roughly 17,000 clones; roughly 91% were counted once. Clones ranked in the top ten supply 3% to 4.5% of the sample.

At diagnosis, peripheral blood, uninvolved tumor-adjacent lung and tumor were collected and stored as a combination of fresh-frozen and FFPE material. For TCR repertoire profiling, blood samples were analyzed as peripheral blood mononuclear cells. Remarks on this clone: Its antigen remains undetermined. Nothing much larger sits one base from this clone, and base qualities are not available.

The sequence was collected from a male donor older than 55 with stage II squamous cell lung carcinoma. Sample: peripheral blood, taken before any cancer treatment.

The CDR3 is CASSSTGDYNTEAFF. DNA sequence: TGTGCCAGCAGCTCAACAGGGGACTATAACACTGAAGCTTTCTTT. The chain uses TRBV5-6 and TRBJ1-1; TRBD1 aligns with 7 central bases. Per the germline V gene, SGHDT is the CDR1 and YYEEEE is the CDR2. For this chain, trimming is 3 bases at the V end and 2 bases at the J end, and the number of junction bases without a gene match is 7. The CDR3 sequence holds 15 residues, the cysteine and phenylalanine included. CDR3 DNA is the only sequence kept; it has 45 bases, read in frame from the first base.